Listed below are T cell receptor beta chains from one sample, sequenced in a study of blood T cells in healthy people across ages. TCRdb re-analysed the 5' RACE reads in MiXCR, keeping a single row per CDR3 protein. This repertoire shows 850,000 to 950,000 distinct CDR3 sequences, more than 25% found once; its top ten account for around a sixth. Source material: blood. The receptors originated from a woman of 80 years or more in good health. Each CDR3 is given with its conserved first and last residue. D genes are given only for firm matches. Clone size appears in some rows only: once, few, many, or a class for an expanded clone.

>TRBJ2-4|many|16|TRBV6-6|TRBD2
TGTGCCAGCAGTGGACTAGCGGGGGATAACAAAAACATTCAGTACTTC
CASSGLAGDNKNIQYF
>TRBJ1-2|many|15|TRBV20-1|NA
TGCAGTGCTAGAGCGGATACAGGGACCAACTATGGCTACACCTTC
CSARADTGTNYGYTF
>TRBJ2-3|NA|14|TRBV5-4|NA
TGTGCCAGCAGGTTCGGGGGCCGCACAGATACGCAGTATTTT
CASRFGGRTDTQYF
>TRBJ1-1|NA|14|TRBV11-3|TRBD1
TGTGCCAGCAGCAGCGGGAGACAGGGGGCTGAAGCTTTCTTT
CASSSGRQGAEAFF
>TRBJ2-7|NA|13|TRBV20-1|TRBD2
TGCAGTGCGCCGACTAGCCCCTATGACGAGCAGTACTTC
CSAPTSPYDEQYF
>TRBJ1-2|NA|15|TRBV7-9|NA
TGTGCCTACCTCAACACCAATCCCCTGGGCTATGGCTACACCTTC
CAYLNTNPLGYGYTF
>TRBJ1-5|NA|15|TRBV10-3|NA
TGTGCCATCAATGCGGGCCTTCTACAGAATCAGCCCCAGCATTTT
CAINAGLLQNQPQHF
>TRBJ2-7|many|13|TRBV29-1|TRBD1
TGCAGCGCCGGGACAGGGGGGGTCTACGAGCAGTACTTC
CSAGTGGVYEQYF
>TRBJ2-5|NA|16|TRBV28|TRBD2
TGTGCCAGCAGGGAGACACTAGCGGGGGGGATGCTTAAGCAGTACTTC
CASRETLAGGMLKQYF
>TRBJ2-5|NA|16|TRBV12-3/TRBV12-4|NA
TGTGCCAGCAGTAAGGTTACTAGAGCCCACCAAGAGACCCAGTACTTC
CASSKVTRAHQETQYF
>TRBJ2-7|few|15|TRBV6-2/TRBV6-3|NA
TGTGCCAGCAGTTACATGTTGGCCTTTCGAGATGAGCAGTACTTC
CASSYMLAFRDEQYF
>TRBJ2-1|many|13|TRBV20-1|NA
TGCAGTGCCGCGGAGGGTCTCTACAATGAGCAGTTCTTC
CSAAEGLYNEQFF
>TRBJ2-5|once|15|TRBV4-1|NA
TGCGCCAGCAGCCAAAGGACACCTTACCAAGAGACCCAGTACTTC
CASSQRTPYQETQYF
>TRBJ1-5|NA|13|TRBV5-5|NA
TGTGCCAGCTTTACGGGGAGCAATCAGCCCCAGCATTTT
CASFTGSNQPQHF
>TRBJ1-1|few|15|TRBV11-2|NA
TGTGCCAGCAGCTTAGAGGGCATCTTCTCCACTGAAGCTTTCTTT
CASSLEGIFSTEAFF
>TRBJ2-3|NA|15|TRBV24-1|NA
TGTGCCACCAGTGATTCCCGGGACGCCACAGATACGCAGTATTTT
CATSDSRDATDTQYF
>TRBJ1-5|many|15|TRBV7-2|NA
TGTGCCAGCAGCTTAGAAGGGCTTAGCAATCAGCCCCAGCATTTT
CASSLEGLSNQPQHF
>TRBJ2-5|many|14|TRBV25-1|NA
TGTGCCAGCAGTAGGGACACCTCTCAAGAGACCCAGTACTTC
CASSRDTSQETQYF
>TRBJ2-5|NA|14|TRBV15|NA
TGTGCCACCAGCGCGCGGGACTTCCAAGAGACCCAGTACTTC
CATSARDFQETQYF
>TRBJ2-3|NA|14|TRBV6-6|TRBD2
TGTGCCAGCCGCGGGGGGGGCAGCACAGATACGCAGTATTTT
CASRGGGSTDTQYF
>TRBJ2-1|many|15|TRBV6-2/TRBV6-3|NA
TGTGCCAGCAGCTCACAGGGAAGGGGATACAATGAGCAGTTCTTC
CASSSQGRGYNEQFF
>TRBJ2-2|few|13|TRBV6-2/TRBV6-3|NA
TGTGCCAGCAAACCTTCCACCCCCGGGGAGCTGTTTTTT
CASKPSTPGELFF
>TRBJ2-7|many|15|TRBV20-1|TRBD2
TGCAGTGCTAGAGATTCGAGACTAGCGGGAAACGAGCAGTACTTC
CSARDSRLAGNEQYF
>TRBJ1-6|NA|15|TRBV11-2|NA
TGTGCCAGCAGCTTAGACGGGGCGAATAATTCACCCCTCCACTTT
CASSLDGANNSPLHF
>TRBJ2-1|many|12|TRBV7-9|NA
TGTGCCAGCAGCTTATCACAGAATGAGCAGTTCTTC
CASSLSQNEQFF
>TRBJ1-6|NA|19|TRBV19|NA
TGTGCCAGTAGCCCGGGCTTACAGACTTCTAGAGACTATAATTCACCCCTCCACTTT
CASSPGLQTSRDYNSPLHF
>TRBJ1-5|few|15|TRBV28|NA
TGTGCCAGCACCCTTGGGGGGATTAGCAATCAGCCCCAGCATTTT
CASTLGGISNQPQHF
>TRBJ2-3|few|15|TRBV20-1|TRBD2
TGCAGTGCTGGTAGGGGACTAGCAATACAAGATACGCAGTATTTT
CSAGRGLAIQDTQYF
>TRBJ2-5|few|15|TRBV11-2|NA
TGTGCCAGCAGCCAAAACAGGGCGGCGGGCCTAGTCGGGTACTTC
CASSQNRAAGLVGYF
>TRBJ1-2|NA|12|TRBV29-1|NA
TGCAGCGCCCAGGGACGTGAGGGTGGCTACACCTTC
CSAQGREGGYTF
>TRBJ2-5|few|13|TRBV14|NA
TGTGCCAGCAGCCGCGGACCCTCCCCGGCCCAGTACTTC
CASSRGPSPAQYF
>TRBJ1-5|few|19|TRBV7-8|NA
TGTGCCAGCAGCTCGATACGAACAGGGACTGGATATAGCAATCAGCCCCAGCATTTT
CASSSIRTGTGYSNQPQHF